This T cell receptor beta chain was identified in a study of cytomegalovirus exposure and HLA in healthy donors. Findings and caveats of the study: For cytomegalovirus status, the classifier reportedly gave diagnoses with high specificity and sensitivity. Overall, around 150 TCR beta chains were annotated as cytomegalovirus-associated.

The repertoire was sequenced with immunoSEQ multiplex PCR; TCRdb's copy has only in-frame clones and lacks some. The top ten clones hold 1.4% to 1.5% of a sample with some 130,000 clones, roughly 81% of them seen once. The CDR3 has 16 residues. Germline CDR1 and CDR2: SGHTA and FQGNSA. With V trimmed by 4 bases and J by 6 bases, 13 bases remained unmatched. To note about this clone: Antigen: not known.

The sample comprised PBMCs. The receptor was derived from a woman aged 25 to 45 in good health and CMV-seronegative. This rearrangement joins TRBV7-2 to TRBJ2-3; TRBD1 matches at 7 bases. The DNA for the CDR3 is TGTGCCAGCAGCTCCCCGGGACAGCGGAGGATGGATACGCAGTATTTT. Translated: CASSSPGQRRMDTQYF.